A selection of T cell receptor beta chains follows, all from one sample in a study of blood T cell repertoires in COVID-19. Repertoires were generated with immunoSEQ multiplex PCR, while TCRdb's copy carries only in-frame clones and drops some. The sample holds approximately 110,000 clones, approximately 90% seen once. The specimen was peripheral blood. The receptors were sampled from a woman aged 65 to 85 who had recovered from COVID-19. Both conserved end residues are part of each CDR3. Fields, in order: J gene, CDR3 length, clone size, V gene, D gene, CDR3 protein, CDR3 DNA. D genes are given only for firm matches. Part of the rows lack a size; the others show once, few, many or a class for expanded clones.

TRBJ2-1	17	.	TRBV27	.	CASSPRVRGGRYDEQFF	TGTGCCAGCAGCCCACGCGTAAGGGGGGGTCGGTACGATGAGCAGTTCTTC
TRBJ2-1	15	.	TRBV7-3	TRBD2	CASSSLGLAGNEQFF	TGTGCCAGCAGCTCCCTGGGACTAGCAGGGAATGAGCAGTTCTTC
TRBJ2-5	13	.	TRBV4-2	.	CASSQGGRETQYF	TGTGCCAGCAGCCAAGGGGGCCGAGAGACCCAGTACTTC
TRBJ2-5	15	.	TRBV6-5	TRBD2	CASSPYGTRAETQYF	TGTGCCAGCAGTCCCTATGGGACTAGAGCTGAGACCCAGTACTTC
TRBJ2-1	17	.	TRBV5-1	TRBD2	CASSAGLAGPSVDEQFF	TGCGCCAGCAGCGCCGGACTAGCGGGCCCTTCGGTGGATGAGCAGTTCTTC
TRBJ1-1	12	.	TRBV6-5	.	CASSSQGTEAFF	TGTGCCAGCAGTTCCCAGGGCACTGAAGCTTTCTTT
TRBJ1-2	15	.	TRBV30	.	CAWRFKTATLYGYTF	TGTGCCTGGAGATTCAAGACAGCAACGCTTTATGGCTACACCTTC
TRBJ2-7	14	.	TRBV27	.	CASSSPHRSYEQYF	TGTGCCAGCAGTAGCCCCCACCGCTCCTACGAGCAGTACTTC
TRBJ2-3	18	.	TRBV4-1	TRBD2	CASSQVEIAGVRTDTQYF	TGCGCCAGCAGCCAAGTCGAGATAGCGGGAGTTCGAACAGATACGCAGTATTTT
TRBJ1-4	15	.	TRBV7-9	.	CASSLGTATNEKLFF	TGTGCCAGCAGCTTAGGAACAGCAACTAATGAAAAACTGTTTTTT
TRBJ1-5	17	.	TRBV24-1	.	CATSDLLWVAGEQPQHF	TGTGCCACCAGTGATTTGCTCTGGGTCGCGGGGGAGCAGCCCCAGCATTTT
TRBJ2-1	14	.	TRBV6-6	TRBD2	CASSYPGTSDEQFF	TGTGCCAGCAGTTACCCCGGGACTAGCGATGAGCAGTTCTTC
TRBJ2-7	19	.	TRBV4-3	TRBD2	CASSQNGLAGGPIPYEQYF	TGCGCCAGCAGCCAGAACGGACTAGCGGGAGGGCCGATCCCCTACGAGCAGTACTTC
TRBJ1-1	14	.	TRBV6-6	.	CASRVTGSNTEAFF	TGTGCCAGCAGAGTTACAGGTTCGAACACTGAAGCTTTCTTT
TRBJ2-5	14	.	TRBV4-2	.	CASSQEGQQETQYF	TGTGCCAGCAGCCAAGAGGGCCAGCAAGAGACCCAGTACTTC
TRBJ2-7	15	.	TRBV7-2	TRBD2	CASSLGLAGRYEQYF	TGTGCCAGCAGCCTCGGACTAGCGGGGCGCTACGAGCAGTACTTC
TRBJ1-4	15	.	TRBV4-2	.	CASSQVRTANEKLFF	TGTGCCAGCAGCCAAGTTCGGACAGCTAATGAAAAACTGTTTTTT
TRBJ2-6	18	.	TRBV30	TRBD1	CAWSVLDRGYSGANVLTF	TGTGCCTGGAGTGTATTGGACAGGGGCTACTCTGGGGCCAACGTCCTGACTTTC
TRBJ2-7	14	.	TRBV7-2	TRBD1	CASGHSQGTYEQYF	TGTGCCAGTGGACACTCACAGGGGACCTACGAGCAGTACTTC
TRBJ1-1	10	.	TRBV28	.	CATWNTEAFF	TGTGCCACCTGGAACACTGAAGCTTTCTTT
TRBJ2-3	14	.	TRBV6-5	.	CASSSGVSTDTQYF	TGTGCCAGCAGCTCAGGGGTGAGCACAGATACGCAGTATTTT
TRBJ1-2	15	.	TRBV6-4	.	CASSEAAGANYGYTF	TGTGCCAGCAGTGAGGCGGCGGGCGCTAACTATGGCTACACCTTC
TRBJ2-1	16	.	TRBV24-1	TRBD1	CATSAPQGGFINEQFF	TGTGCCACCAGTGCCCCACAGGGGGGTTTCATCAATGAGCAGTTCTTC
TRBJ1-2	15	once	TRBV4-1	TRBD1	CASSHSRGRSGGYTF	TGCGCCAGCAGCCACTCCAGGGGGCGCTCGGGTGGCTACACCTTC
TRBJ2-3	14	.	TRBV29-1	TRBD1	CSAGQGAPRDTQYF	TGCAGCGCGGGACAGGGGGCCCCGCGGGATACGCAGTATTTT
TRBJ2-1	14	once	TRBV7-8	.	CASNLVGGYNEQFF	TGTGCCAGCAACTTAGTAGGGGGCTACAATGAGCAGTTCTTC
TRBJ1-4	16	few	TRBV14	TRBD1	CASSRLSGTGNEKLFF	TGTGCCAGCAGCCGCTTATCCGGGACAGGGAATGAAAAACTGTTTTTT
TRBJ2-7	14	once	TRBV9	.	CASSVEEQSYEQYF	TGTGCCAGCAGCGTAGAGGAACAGAGCTACGAGCAGTACTTC
TRBJ2-1	13	.	TRBV19	TRBD2	CASSPGLAAEQFF	TGTGCCAGTAGCCCGGGACTAGCGGCTGAGCAGTTCTTC
TRBJ2-3	14	.	TRBV5-1	.	CASSQVLNTDTQYF	TGCGCCAGCAGCCAGGTCCTCAACACAGATACGCAGTATTTT
TRBJ1-1	14	.	TRBV5-1	TRBD1	CASSLGQGKTEAFF	TGCGCCAGCAGCTTGGGACAGGGGAAGACTGAAGCTTTCTTT
TRBJ2-4	15	once	TRBV28	TRBD1	CASSRQGLAKNIQYF	TGTGCCAGCAGTCGACAGGGTTTAGCCAAAAACATTCAGTACTTC
TRBJ1-5	16	.	TRBV2	TRBD1	CASSPLGQGIGQPQHF	TGTGCCAGCAGCCCCCTGGGACAGGGTATCGGTCAGCCCCAGCATTTT
TRBJ2-3	19	.	TRBV5-1	TRBD2	CASSLGLAGGLYRADTQYF	TGCGCCAGCAGCTTGGGCCTAGCGGGAGGCCTATATAGGGCAGATACGCAGTATTTT
TRBJ1-1	14	.	TRBV5-4	.	CASSPATGFTEAFF	TGTGCCAGCAGCCCCGCCACGGGGTTCACTGAAGCTTTCTTT
TRBJ2-3	14	once	TRBV7-2	TRBD2	CATKTSGSTDTQYF	TGTGCCACAAAGACTAGCGGGAGCACAGATACGCAGTATTTT
TRBJ1-2	15	.	TRBV30	.	CAWSVQGSGPYGYTF	TGTGCCTGGAGTGTACAAGGGAGCGGGCCCTATGGCTACACCTTC
TRBJ2-5	15	.	TRBV5-4	.	CASSLGGRREETQYF	TGTGCCAGCAGCTTGGGGGGACGGAGGGAAGAGACCCAGTACTTC
TRBJ2-1	13	.	TRBV30	.	CAWSVRGRNEQFF	TGTGCCTGGAGTGTACGAGGTCGAAATGAGCAGTTCTTC
TRBJ1-5	15	.	TRBV5-1	.	CASSLAGSGNQPQHF	TGCGCCAGCAGCTTGGCAGGGTCTGGCAATCAGCCCCAGCATTTT
TRBJ1-4	15	.	TRBV4-3	.	CASSQGRQLNEKLFF	TGCGCCAGCAGCCAAGGCAGACAGCTTAATGAAAAACTGTTTTTT
TRBJ1-3	17	.	TRBV9	.	CASSPPPERAPGNTIYF	TGTGCCAGCAGCCCCCCACCAGAGAGGGCCCCTGGAAACACCATATATTTT
TRBJ1-5	15	.	TRBV11-3	.	CASSLGTEPYQPQHF	TGTGCCAGCAGCTTAGGGACAGAACCTTATCAGCCCCAGCATTTT
TRBJ2-5	12	.	TRBV18	.	CASSLQGETQYF	TGTGCCAGCTCACTACAGGGAGAGACCCAGTACTTC
TRBJ2-3	13	.	TRBV24-1	.	CATSDSFTDTQYF	TGTGCCACCAGTGATTCTTTCACAGATACGCAGTATTTT
TRBJ2-7	13	.	TRBV28	TRBD1	CASRRTGTNEQYF	TGTGCCAGCAGAAGGACAGGGACGAACGAGCAGTACTTC
TRBJ2-2	16	.	TRBV7-8	.	CASTLRRQSNTGELFF	TGTGCCAGCACCCTCCGGCGGCAGTCGAACACCGGGGAGCTGTTTTTT
TRBJ2-5	18	.	TRBV4-3	TRBD1	CASSQDQGVDRGGETQYF	TGCGCCAGCAGCCAAGATCAGGGAGTCGACAGGGGGGGAGAGACCCAGTACTTC
TRBJ1-4	14	.	TRBV5-1	.	CASRSWEGSEKLFF	TGCGCCAGCAGGAGTTGGGAGGGGTCTGAAAAACTGTTTTTT
TRBJ1-5	14	.	TRBV19	TRBD1	CASSIAGGGQPQHF	TGTGCCAGTAGTATTGCAGGGGGCGGTCAGCCCCAGCATTTT
TRBJ2-4	15	.	TRBV30	TRBD1	CAWSTTGTGRNIQYF	TGTGCCTGGAGTACCACCGGGACAGGGAGAAACATTCAGTACTTC
TRBJ2-2	15	.	TRBV6-5	TRBD1	CASTLGQTNTGELFF	TGTGCCAGCACCCTGGGACAGACGAACACCGGGGAGCTGTTTTTT
TRBJ2-3	15	.	TRBV18	TRBD2	CASSPRDYSTDTQYF	TGTGCCAGCTCACCTCGGGACTACTCCACAGATACGCAGTATTTT
TRBJ2-5	13	once	TRBV5-1	.	CASSLGLQETQYF	TGCGCCAGCAGCCTGGGGCTCCAAGAGACCCAGTACTTC
TRBJ1-2	12	.	TRBV7-2	.	CASSLGHYGYTF	TGTGCCAGCAGCTTGGGACATTATGGCTACACCTTC